Following are 23 T cell receptor beta chains from one sample sequenced in a study of cytomegalovirus exposure and HLA in healthy donors. PCR employed 60 Vbeta and 13 Jbeta primers. The table came from immunoSEQ multiplex PCR; TCRdb's copy has only in-frame clones and leaves some out. The sample holds about 210,000 clones; around 78% are singletons and the top ten take less than 15%. Input material: PBMCs. The receptors come from a woman in her twenties or thirties in good health and CMV-seropositive.

This clone was observed a single time. The chain links TRBV25-1 to TRBJ2-5; D remains ambiguous. The CDR3 runs to 11 residues. V was trimmed by 0 bases and J by 7 bases, leaving 3 bases between them. CDR1 is MGHDK and CDR2 is SYGVNS in the germline V gene. DNA for the CDR3: TGTGCCAGCAGTGAATACGTGACCCAGTACTTC. It encodes CASSEYVTQYF.

This clone was observed once. The chain uses TRBV19 and TRBJ1-5; D ambiguous. Trimming pared 1 base from V and 4 bases from J, leaving 11 bases between. This CDR3 has 15 amino acids. Germline V lookup: CDR1 LNHDA, CDR2 SQIVND (reference sequence). The CDR3 sequence: CASSIAPSPNQPQHF. CDR3 sequence (DNA): TGTGCCAGTAGTATAGCCCCGAGTCCTAATCAGCCCCAGCATTTT.

The chain carries TRBV30 and TRBJ1-5, with D perhaps matching TRBD1 (5 bases). Germline CDR1 is GTSNPN and CDR2 is SVGIG (reference sequence). Trimming removed 5 bases from V and 3 bases from J, with 11 bases in between. The CDR3 has 13 residues. The CDR3 nucleotides read TGTGCCTGGTCGACAGCAAACAATCAGCCCCAGCATTTT. It yields the protein CAWSTANNQPQHF.

This clone was observed a handful of times. This sequence joins TRBV7-9 and TRBJ2-7; a possible D gene is TRBD1 (6 bases). Germline V CDR1 and CDR2: SEHNR, FQNEAQ (reference sequence). CDR3 length equals 15 residues. The V and J ends lost 4 bases and 3 bases respectively, with 16 bases between them. The chain's CDR3 is CASSSSKGRGYEQYF. CDR3 nucleotide sequence: TGTGCCAGCAGCTCTAGTAAGGGCAGGGGCTACGAGCAGTACTTC. Full variable domain (rest looked up from reference TRBV7-9 and TRBJ2-7): DTGVSQNPRHKITKRGQNVTFRCDPISEHNRLYWYRQTLGQGPEFLTYFQNEAQLEKSRLLSDRFSAERPKGSFSTLEIQRTEQGDSAMYLCASSSSKGRGYEQYFGPGTRLTVT.

The chain joins TRBV11-3 to TRBJ2-7; maybe TRBD2 (6 bases). This CDR3 spans 15 amino acids. CDR1 is SGHNT and CDR2 is YENEEA in the germline V gene. The V end lost 1 base, the J end lost 2 bases, and 12 bases lay between the germline ends. CDR3 in DNA: TGTGCCAGCAGCTTAGGCGGGGCCCCCCCCTACGAGCAGTACTTC. As protein: CASSLGGAPPYEQYF.

The chain employs TRBV9 and TRBJ1-1; 7 bases fit TRBD1. Per the germline V gene, CDR1 is SGDLS and CDR2 is YYNGEE. The length of the CDR3 is 14 residues. The junction had 5 bases not matched to a gene; V was cut back by 3 bases and J by 3 bases. The CDR3 sequence is CASSDRDRYTEAFF. The CDR3 DNA reads TGTGCCAGCAGCGATCGGGACAGATACACTGAAGCTTTCTTT.

The gene calls are TRBV7-9 and TRBJ2-2; TRBD1 matches 7 bases. CDR1 is SEHNR, CDR2 FQNEAQ, per germline (reference sequence). The J segment lost 6 bases and the V segment lost 8 bases, leaving 12 bases of the junction unmatched. The CDR3 length is 15 residues. The CDR3 sequence is CASQTTGRKAGELFF. For the CDR3, the DNA is TGTGCCAGCCAAACGACAGGGAGAAAAGCCGGGGAGCTGTTTTTT.

The V and J genes are TRBV7-9 and TRBJ1-1; D is possibly TRBD1 (5 bases). The ends were cut back, 3 bases at V and 0 bases at J, with 11 bases in the middle. The V gene's germline CDR1 is SEHNR and CDR2 FQNEAQ (reference sequence). The CDR3 is 15 amino acids. For the CDR3, the DNA is TGTGCCAGCAGCTTGAGTACAGGACTGAACACTGAAGCTTTCTTT. Translating gives CASSLSTGLNTEAFF.

This clone was found a few times. CDR3 sequence reads: CSVETPGGGFGGDTQYF. The CDR3 DNA reads as TGCAGCGTTGAGACTCCCGGTGGGGGCTTCGGTGGTGATACGCAGTATTTT. This chain joins TRBV29-1 and TRBJ2-3; maybe TRBD1 (6 bases). The CDR3 loop spans 17 amino acids. V was clipped by 3 bases and J by 6 bases, with 25 bases between them. Per germline, CDR1 SQVTM and CDR2 ANQGSEA.

The V call is TRBV25-1, the J call TRBJ2-5; TRBD1 matches 7 bases. The CDR3 is 13 amino acids. Germline CDR1 reads MGHDK; CDR2 reads SYGVNS. The DNA for the CDR3 is TGTCCTCCCACCGGGACAGCTCAAGAGACCCAGTACTTC. Translating it yields CPPTGTAQETQYF.

The chain has TRBV28 and TRBJ2-1; the match to TRBD2 covers 10 bases. The V segment lost 8 bases and the J segment 6 bases; nucleotides outside the gene matches: 10. CDR1 is MDHEN and CDR2 is SYDVKM in the germline V gene. The CDR3 runs to 15 residues. The CDR3 DNA sequence: TGTGCCAGCCACCGATTCAGCGGGAGGGCCAATGAGCAGTTCTTC. Translating it yields CASHRFSGRANEQFF. Full variable domain (rest looked up from reference TRBV28 and TRBJ2-1): DVKVTQSSRYLVKRTGEKVFLECVQDMDHENMFWYRQDPGLGLRLIYFSYDVKMKEKGDIPEGYSVSREKKERFSLILESASTNQTSMYLCASHRFSGRANEQFFGPGTRLTVL.

The rearrangement joins TRBV7-8 to TRBJ2-7; the D gene is possibly TRBD1 (7 bases). V lost 1 base to trimming and J lost 5 bases, with 12 bases between them. This CDR3 is 14 amino acids long. In germline, CDR1 is SGHVS, CDR2 FQNEAQ. The CDR3 DNA sequence: TGTGCCAGCAGCTTAGGTCAGGGGGGCGACGAGCAGTACTTC. This translates into CASSLGQGGDEQYF.

This rearrangement joins TRBV7-3 to TRBJ2-1; 8 bases align to TRBD2. The CDR3 is made up of 15 amino acids. The V segment lost 2 bases and the J segment 8 bases; nucleotides outside the gene matches: 8. Germline CDR1 is SGHTA and CDR2 is FQGTGA. CDR3 bases: TGTGCCAGCAGCTTACTCGGACTAGCAGACGATGAGCAGTTCTTC. Translation: CASSLLGLADDEQFF.

J is TRBJ1-4 and V is TRBV19; 7 bases map to TRBD1. CDR3 length equals 17 residues. J lost 0 bases, V lost 5 bases, and 9 bases had no gene match. Germline-derived CDR1 and CDR2 are LNHDA and SQIVND (reference sequence). The CDR3 DNA follows: TGTGCCAGTAGTGGACCTCAGGGGGATGCAACTAATGAAAAACTGTTTTTT. Protein: CASSGPQGDATNEKLFF. Combining the CDR3 with reference TRBV19 and TRBJ1-4 gives the whole variable domain DGGITQSPKYLFRKEGQNVTLSCEQNLNHDAMYWYRQDPGQGLRLIYYSQIVNDFQKGDIAEGYSVSREKKESFPLTVTSAQKNPTAFYLCASSGPQGDATNEKLFFGSGTQLSVL.

The chain recombines TRBV6-5 with TRBJ1-2, with no clear D. The CDR3 covers 15 residues. The V gene lost 4 bases and the J gene lost 6 bases, with 18 bases spanning the gap. Germline CDR1 MNHEY, CDR2 SVGAGI. DNA for the CDR3: TGTGCCAGCAGTTCCCGTCGGGGAGGACCCCATGGCTACACCTTC. Translated, it gives CASSSRRGGPHGYTF.

The V and J genes are TRBV5-1 and TRBJ1-6; the match to TRBD1 covers 8 bases. The CDR3 is 15 residues long. Germline-derived CDR1 and CDR2 are SGHRS and YFSETQ. The trim removed 0 bases at V and 5 bases at J, leaving 1 base unmatched. CDR3: CASSLATGDNSPLHF. Here the CDR3 DNA reads TGCGCCAGCAGCTTGGCGACAGGGGATAATTCACCCCTCCACTTT.

The chain combines TRBV14 with TRBJ2-3; TRBD2 is a possible D gene (5 bases). Germline assignment: CDR1 SGHDN and CDR2 FVKESK. Between the trimmed V and J ends, which lost 0 bases and 3 bases, there was a span of 10 bases. This CDR3 comprises 15 residues. The DNA of the CDR3 is TGTGCCAGCAGCCAAGATGGTAGGAGGACAGATACGCAGTATTTT. It codes for CASSQDGRRTDTQYF.

This chain links TRBV4-2 with TRBJ2-3, with D perhaps matching TRBD2 (7 bases). Trimming removed 4 bases from V and 3 bases from J, with 17 bases in between. This CDR3 contains 16 residues. From germline, CDR1 is LGHNA and CDR2 YNFKEQ. CDR3 amino acids: CASSPLGGGLTDTQYF. The CDR3 DNA is TGTGCCAGCAGCCCCCTAGGGGGGGGATTAACAGATACGCAGTATTTT.

The rearrangement joins TRBV5-6 to TRBJ2-7; 9 nucleotides agree with TRBD2. The germline V gene encodes CDR1 SGHDT and CDR2 YYEEEE. CDR3 size: 16 residues. V lost 4 bases, J lost 0 bases, and 8 bases stayed unmatched. CDR3 sequence: CASSPDGLAYSYEQYF. CDR3 DNA: TGTGCCAGCAGCCCTGACGGACTAGCGTACTCCTACGAGCAGTACTTC.

The chain uses TRBV7-3 and TRBJ2-2; 7 bases match TRBD1. V gave up 5 bases and J gave up 3 bases; unmatched junction bases: 6. The CDR3 is 15 amino acids. From germline, CDR1 is SGHTA and CDR2 FQGTGA. The CDR3 region is CASSKTGADTGELFF. CDR3 bases: TGTGCCAGCAGCAAAACAGGGGCGGACACCGGGGAGCTGTTTTTT.

The chain links TRBV5-3 to TRBJ2-1, with TRBD2 matching 9 bases. TRBV5-3 is an ORF, and what it does is uncertain. The V segment lost 3 bases and the J segment 8 bases; nucleotides outside the gene matches: 15. The CDR3 is 17 residues long. Here the CDR3 DNA reads TGTGCCAGAAGCTCTCAGGGAGCGGGAGGAGTTGCCCATGAGCAGTTCTTC. It translates to CARSSQGAGGVAHEQFF.

The rearrangement uses TRBV2 and TRBJ1-1; D not resolved. The CDR3 is 11 amino acids. V was pared by 5 bases and J by 7 bases, with 8 bases between. Per the germline V gene, CDR1 is SNHLY and CDR2 is FYNNEI. DNA for the CDR3: TGTGCCAGCAGTCAGCGAAATGAAGCTTTCTTT. It codes for CASSQRNEAFF.

This chain connects TRBV30 to TRBJ1-6; D is unresolved. CDR3 length equals 16 residues. Trimming stripped 6 bases from V and 0 bases from J, with 15 bases between. Germline CDR1 GTSNPN, CDR2 SVGIG (reference sequence). The CDR3 nucleotides read TGTGCCTGCCAAGGAGGAGGGAGCTCCTATAATTCACCCCTCCACTTT. It translates to CACQGGGSSYNSPLHF.